What follows are 2 T cell receptor beta chains derived from one specimen sequenced in a study of response to subunit inactivated influenza vaccine. TCRdb independently ran MiXCR on the RT-PCR reads; one entry per CDR3 protein. This sample has hundreds of thousands of distinct CDR3 sequences, with 10% to 15% found just once. Sequences were derived from PBMCs from blood, sampled about 40 days after vaccination. The receptors derive from a man between 50 and 59 years old who received an inactivated influenza vaccine.

In this sample, this clonotype turned up many times. The chain has TRBV12-3 or TRBV12-4 and TRBJ2-2, with 7 bases matching TRBD2. Trimming removed 2 bases from V and 4 bases from J; junction bases left unmatched: 4. This CDR3 region has 15 residues. CDR3 protein: CASSLTGGSTGELFF. In nucleotides, the CDR3 is TGTGCCAGCAGTTTAACGGGAGGAAGCACCGGGGAGCTGTTTTTT.

Only a few counts were recorded for this clonotype. This chain joins TRBV7-2 and TRBJ1-2; D perhaps matches TRBD1 (5 bases). Deletions cut 0 bases from V and 4 bases from J, with 9 bases between. The germline CDR1 and CDR2 sequences are SGHTA and FQGNSA. This CDR3 is built from 14 residues. The CDR3 reads CASSLAQGSYGYTF. The CDR3 nucleotides read TGTGCCAGCAGCTTAGCCCAGGGATCCTATGGCTACACCTTC.